This T cell receptor (beta chain) was captured in a study of regulatory T cells in long-lasting Graves disease. Overall study context: Treatment with antithyroid drugs for over 5 years, together with positive TSH receptor antibodies, meant persistent Graves' disease.

The CDR3 is 16 amino acids. The germline V gene has CDR1 SGHVS and CDR2 FQNEAQ. Losses at the gene ends were 3 bases for V and 5 bases for J; bases not matched to a gene: 7. A few counts support this clonotype. Its target is not known. CDR3-region Arm-PCR and iRepertoire HTBI primers produced the TCR beta libraries. TCRdb processed the multiplex PCR reads anew with MiXCR; each CDR3 protein has one entry. The table includes around 460,000 distinct CDR3 sequences, around a fifth detected once. Study observations and caveats: Persistent disease preferred TRBV28, TRBJ1-2 and TRBJ2-5.

Time point meaning: persistent/refractory GD, antithyroid drugs over 5 years with positive TRAb. RNA extracted from PBMCs served as the sequencing template. Investigators report Graves' disease was diagnosed under American Thyroid Association guidelines. This sequence joins TRBV7-8 and TRBJ2-2; the match to TRBD1 covers 9 bases. This receptor was identified in a female donor with Graves disease. Sequencing used peripheral blood mononuclear cells (PBMCs), obtained when the disease was refractory, from a patient treated with antithyroid drugs. The CDR3 protein is CASSFRDRVDTGELFF. The CDR3 region has the DNA TGTGCCAGCAGCTTTAGGGACAGGGTAGATACCGGGGAGCTGTTTTTT.